The 17 T cell receptor beta chains listed next were all sequenced from one sample in a study of cytomegalovirus exposure and HLA in healthy donors. PCR involved 60 Vbeta and 13 Jbeta primers. Only in-frame clones appear in the TCRdb table, and some are missing; sequencing was by immunoSEQ multiplex PCR. The sample yields 150,000 to 200,000 clones, 82% seen once. The material sequenced was PBMCs. These receptors all come from a girl aged 10 to 17 in good health and CMV-seropositive.

The rearrangement uses TRBV2 and TRBJ1-2, with 7 bases lining up with TRBD1. The CDR3 spans 15 residues. The J segment lost 4 bases and the V segment lost 7 bases, leaving 12 bases of the junction unmatched. Germline CDR1 SNHLY, CDR2 FYNNEI. CDR3 protein: CASTPLQGNPYGYTF. For the CDR3, the DNA is TGTGCCAGCACGCCCCTACAGGGGAACCCCTATGGCTACACCTTC.

The rearrangement uses TRBV30 and TRBJ2-5; D perhaps matches TRBD2 (7 bases). V gave up 4 bases and J gave up 4 bases, with 13 bases separating them. Germline values: CDR1 GTSNPN, CDR2 SVGIG (reference sequence). The CDR3 spans 13 residues. CDR3 region: CAWNGGRGETQYF. Here the CDR3 DNA reads TGTGCCTGGAACGGGGGGCGGGGAGAGACCCAGTACTTC.

V is TRBV18 and J is TRBJ2-1, with D unclear. The V gene lost 6 bases and the J gene lost 8 bases, with 14 bases spanning the gap. Germline values: CDR1 KGHSH, CDR2 LQKENI. This CDR3 is 13 amino acids long. CDR3 DNA sequence: TGTGCCAGCTCGCCGGGTTTACGCGATGAGCAGTTCTTC. Translation: CASSPGLRDEQFF.

The rearrangement joins TRBV29-1 to TRBJ1-1, with 8 positions matching TRBD1. Trimming removed 6 bases from V and 1 base from J; junction bases left unmatched: 10. There are 15 residues in the CDR3. Germline V gene data show CDR1 as SQVTM and CDR2 as ANQGSEA. Here the CDR3 reads CSVQYRGLTNTEAFF. Here the CDR3 DNA reads TGCAGCGTGCAATACAGGGGGTTAACGAACACTGAAGCTTTCTTT.

The V gene is TRBV29-1, the J gene TRBJ2-5; D might be TRBD1 (5 bases). The V end lost 8 bases, the J end lost 0 bases, and 13 bases lay between the germline ends. This CDR3 spans 13 amino acids. Germline V gives CDR1 SQVTM, CDR2 ANQGSEA. The CDR3 sequence: CSTEQDHQETQYF. The CDR3 DNA sequence: TGCAGCACCGAACAGGACCACCAAGAGACCCAGTACTTC.

This chain connects TRBV11-2 to TRBJ2-1; a possible D gene is TRBD2 (6 bases). The CDR3 has 15 amino acids. The germline gives CDR1 SGHAT, CDR2 FQNNGV. Trimming stripped 1 base from V and 9 bases from J, with 16 bases between. The CDR3 DNA reads TGTGCCAGCAGCTTAGTCCCGCGGGGCCGGGCTGAGCAGTTCTTC. Its translation: CASSLVPRGRAEQFF.

This rearrangement joins TRBV11-2 to TRBJ1-4; 9 positions agree with TRBD1. This CDR3 contains 18 residues. In germline, CDR1 is SGHAT, CDR2 FQNNGV. V lost 5 bases, J lost 8 bases, and 18 bases stayed unmatched. Written as DNA, the CDR3 is TGTGCCAGCAGCCCCTCTCCAGACAGGGGGAAGGTGGGCGAAAAACTGTTTTTT. It encodes CASSPSPDRGKVGEKLFF.

The V gene is TRBV7-2, the J gene TRBJ2-5; 9 bases align to TRBD1. The CDR3 contains 15 residues. J gave up 5 bases and V 5 bases, and 9 bases lay outside the gene matches. Germline V gene lookup returns CDR1 SGHTA and CDR2 FQGNSA. CDR3 in DNA: TGTGCCAGCAGCAGATGGACAGGGGCGGGGGAGACCCAGTACTTC. Encoded protein: CASSRWTGAGETQYF.

As regards this clone: The junction does not match germline at one end; this may be a read error. The J gene is TRBJ1-6, the V gene TRBV6-6, with D perhaps TRBD1 (5 bases). This CDR3 spans 14 amino acids. Germline V gene data show CDR1 as MNHNY and CDR2 as SVGAGI (reference sequence). This CDR3 reads CASSRGGGYSPLYF. The DNA of the CDR3 is TGTGCCAGCAGTAGGGGAGGTGGTTACTCACCCCTCTACTTT.

This rearrangement joins TRBV5-1 to TRBJ2-1, with TRBD1 matching 8 bases. J gave up 7 bases and V 4 bases, and 16 bases lay outside the gene matches. Germline V gene sequence: CDR1 SGHRS, CDR2 YFSETQ. CDR3 size: 17 residues. This CDR3 reads CASSTRQGLRGTNEQFF. The CDR3 DNA sequence: TGCGCCAGCAGCACAAGACAGGGGTTAAGAGGTACAAATGAGCAGTTCTTC.

The V gene is TRBV4-3, the J gene TRBJ1-4; D is undetermined. The CDR3 has 13 residues. Germline assignment: CDR1 LGHNA and CDR2 YSLEER. V shed 0 bases and J shed 8 bases, with 7 bases lying between them. The CDR3 sequence: CASSQDPSEKLFF. CDR3 nucleotides: TGCGCCAGCAGCCAAGATCCGAGCGAAAAACTGTTTTTT.

V usage is TRBV29-1 and J usage is TRBJ1-2; D gene uncertain. Trimming shortened V by 6 bases and J by 3 bases, and 8 bases separated the two germline ends. Germline CDR1 SQVTM, CDR2 ANQGSEA. The CDR3 runs to 11 residues. CDR3 sequence (DNA): TGCAGCGTAGACAAGGACTATGGCTACACCTTC. This encodes CSVDKDYGYTF.

The chain combines TRBV7-8 with TRBJ2-3; 10 bases match TRBD2. V gave up 1 base and J gave up 2 bases; unmatched junction bases: 3. The germline gives CDR1 SGHVS, CDR2 FQNEAQ. This CDR3 is 16 amino acids long. The CDR3, as DNA: TGTGCCAGCAGCTTAGAACTAGCGGGACTCACAGATACGCAGTATTTT. Translation: CASSLELAGLTDTQYF.

The rearrangement uses TRBV28 and TRBJ1-5; 7 nucleotides line up with TRBD1. Germline V gene data show CDR1 as MDHEN and CDR2 as SYDVKM. V was clipped by 3 bases and J by 1 base; unmatched bases: 0. This CDR3 comprises 14 residues. CDR3 sequence reads: CASSLGQSNQPQHF. The CDR3 DNA reads TGTGCCAGCAGTTTGGGACAGAGCAATCAGCCCCAGCATTTT.

The rearrangement joins TRBV27 to TRBJ2-3, with 9 nucleotides matching TRBD2. Trimming took 6 bases from V and 4 from J; bases not matched to a gene: 14. This CDR3 comprises 17 residues. Germline loops: CDR1 MNHEY, CDR2 SMNVEV (reference sequence). The CDR3, as DNA: TGTGCCAGCAGCAACGGCAGACTAGCGGTCCGGCCAGATACGCAGTATTTT. Translating it yields CASSNGRLAVRPDTQYF.

Only a few counts were recorded for this clone. The CDR3: CASSPALNEQFF. The CDR3, as DNA: TGTGCCAGCTCACCGGCCCTCAATGAGCAGTTCTTC. The V and J genes are TRBV18 and TRBJ2-1; D is unclear. V gave up 3 bases and J gave up 6 bases, with 6 bases separating them. The CDR3 runs to 12 residues. Germline CDR1 KGHSH, CDR2 LQKENI.

This chain connects TRBV13 to TRBJ2-7; 10 bases agree with TRBD2. CDR1 is PRHDT, CDR2 FYEKMQ, per germline (reference sequence). The CDR3 spans 15 residues. Trimming cost V 4 bases and J 0 bases; bases outside gene matches: 3. This CDR3 is CASSSWTSGSYEQYF. The CDR3 nucleotides read TGTGCCAGCAGCTCTTGGACTAGCGGCTCCTACGAGCAGTACTTC.